These 30 T cell receptor beta chains share one sample of origin, sequenced in a study of blood T cell repertoires in COVID-19 (dated by TCRdb to the early 2020s). Library construction relied on the immunoSEQ multiplex PCR assay. In its TCRdb copy, this immuneACCESS table keeps in-frame sequences only and misses some clones. Where compared with another copy, unresolved V genes explain less than half of these, and the others have no known cause. The sample table contains around 140,000 clones; only one count was recorded for approximately 89% of them. Of the sample, 1.7% falls within the top ten clones. The sequencing sample was made of peripheral blood. All receptors derive from a woman between 50 and 59 years old with acute or convalescent COVID-19.

The V and J genes are TRBV5-1 and TRBJ2-1; D is uncertain. Per germline, CDR1 SGHRS and CDR2 YFSETQ. The CDR3 spans 12 residues. V was cut by 1 base and J by 6 bases, with 5 bases left in between. As DNA, the CDR3 is TGCGCCAGCAGCTTGCCAGGCAATGAGCAGTTCTTC. Translated: CASSLPGNEQFF.

The CDR3 region is CASSDRVSYNEQFF. CDR3 nucleotide sequence: TGCGCCAGCAGCGACAGGGTCTCCTACAATGAGCAGTTCTTC. This chain links TRBV5-1 with TRBJ2-1; 7 bases match TRBD1. This CDR3 is built from 14 residues. Germline CDR1 and CDR2: SGHRS and YFSETQ. Trimming took 4 bases from V and 0 from J; bases not matched to a gene: 1.

This clone has only one observation. The rearrangement uses TRBV2 and TRBJ1-2; D is uncertain. The germline V and J ends were trimmed by 0 bases and 3 bases, with 11 bases remaining between them. Germline CDR1 is SNHLY and CDR2 is FYNNEI. The CDR3 has 15 amino acids. The CDR3 is CASSEAASTHYGYTF. In DNA form, the CDR3 reads TGTGCCAGCAGTGAAGCGGCATCAACACACTATGGCTACACCTTC.

V gene TRBV6-1 combines with J gene TRBJ2-1, with 10 bases fitting TRBD1. This CDR3 spans 11 amino acids. Trimming cost V 3 bases and J 15 bases; bases outside gene matches: 2. Germline-derived CDR1 and CDR2 are MNHNS and SASEGT. CDR3 nucleotides: TGTGCCAGCAGTGAGACAGGGGGCTTGTTCTTC. Amino acid sequence: CASSETGGLFF.

This chain connects TRBV7-2 to TRBJ2-5; the D is unclear. This CDR3 is 15 amino acids long. Trimming cost V 2 bases and J 1 base, with 11 bases left between them. CDR1 is SGHTA, CDR2 FQGNSA, per germline. In nucleotides, the CDR3 is TGTGCCAGCAGCTTACGTGAGAGGTCCCAAGAGACCCAGTACTTC. Translation gives CASSLRERSQETQYF.

CDR3 nucleotides: TGTGCCAGCAGCCCTAACAGGGGGCGAAATGAAAAACTGTTTTTT. It yields the protein CASSPNRGRNEKLFF. This chain links TRBV28 with TRBJ1-4, with 9 nucleotides matching TRBD1. Germline CDR1 is MDHEN and CDR2 is SYDVKM. Germline trimming cut 6 bases from V and 5 bases from J; bases unmatched to any gene: 7. The CDR3 has 15 residues.

V gene TRBV5-6 combines with J gene TRBJ2-7, with 8 nucleotides matching TRBD2. This CDR3 comprises 16 residues. Germline values: CDR1 SGHDT, CDR2 YYEEEE. Trimming took 0 bases from V and 0 from J; bases not matched to a gene: 5. The CDR3 bases are TGTGCCAGCAGCTTGGAGGGACTAGAAGGCTCCTACGAGCAGTACTTC. Translation: CASSLEGLEGSYEQYF.

The chain recombines TRBV5-1 with TRBJ2-1; TRBD1 matches 8 bases. This CDR3 has 15 amino acids. Germline CDR1 and CDR2: SGHRS and YFSETQ. With V trimmed by 0 bases and J by 5 bases, 4 bases remained unmatched. CDR3 amino acids: CASSLGGQGHNEQFF. The DNA of the CDR3 is TGCGCCAGCAGCTTGGGAGGACAGGGCCACAATGAGCAGTTCTTC.

The chain employs TRBV7-2 and TRBJ2-2; 9 bases fit TRBD2. After removal of 5 bases from V and 4 bases from J, the junction contained 5 bases not matched to a gene. Germline V lookup: CDR1 SGHTA, CDR2 FQGNSA. The CDR3 sequence is 15 residues long. DNA of the CDR3: TGTGCCAGCAGCCAGAGCGGGAGGAGCACCGGGGAGCTGTTTTTT. Protein product: CASSQSGRSTGELFF.

This clone has a handful of counts. This sequence joins TRBV20-1 and TRBJ2-7; the D gene is possibly TRBD2 (5 bases). The V end was cut by 5 bases, the J end by 5 bases, with 10 bases between. The CDR3 sequence is 11 residues long. In germline, CDR1 is DFQATT, CDR2 SNEGSKA (reference sequence). The CDR3 region has the DNA TGCAGTGCTCGGTGGGAGCACGAGCAGTACTTC. Protein product: CSARWEHEQYF.

Here the CDR3 reads CASSQGDRVREQYF. For the CDR3, the DNA is TGTGCCAGCAGCCAAGGGGACAGGGTGCGCGAGCAGTACTTC. The chain combines TRBV3-1 (or the pseudogene TRBV3-2) with TRBJ2-7; 9 bases line up with TRBD1. Trimming at V came to 1 base and at J to 6 bases, leaving 4 bases not matched to a gene. Germline V lookup: CDR1 LGHDT, CDR2 YNNKEL (reference sequence). This CDR3 has 14 amino acids.

J is TRBJ2-2 and V is TRBV19, with TRBD2 matching over 8 bases. Trimming took 5 bases from V and 5 from J; bases not matched to a gene: 10. There are 16 residues in the CDR3. Germline V CDR1 and CDR2: LNHDA, SQIVND (reference sequence). CDR3 loop: CASSPLIAGSTGELFF. DNA of the CDR3: TGTGCCAGTAGTCCGTTGATAGCGGGAAGTACCGGGGAGCTGTTTTTT.

The chain is built from TRBV24-1 and TRBJ2-1; the match to TRBD1 covers 8 bases. Germline assignment: CDR1 KGHDR and CDR2 SFDVKD. The CDR3 length is 16 residues. Trimming took 5 bases from V and 6 from J; bases not matched to a gene: 11. Here the CDR3 DNA reads TGTGCCACCAGTGCCGCAGGGACAGGTGGACTCAATGAGCAGTTCTTC. It yields the protein CATSAAGTGGLNEQFF.

J is TRBJ2-3 and V is TRBV6-5, with D possibly being TRBD2 (5 bases). Looked up from germline, CDR1 is MNHEY and CDR2 is SVGAGI. The CDR3 runs 16 residues. Trimming stripped 2 bases from V and 1 base from J, with 13 bases between. For the CDR3, the DNA is TGTGCCAGCAGTTACCAGTGGGTCGGGGGCACAGATACGCAGTATTTT. Translation gives CASSYQWVGGTDTQYF.

The rearrangement uses TRBV25-1 and TRBJ2-2; TRBD1 agrees at 9 bases. The CDR3 runs to 16 residues. Unmatched junction bases numbered 9, after V lost 5 bases and J lost 5 bases. Germline V gives CDR1 MGHDK, CDR2 SYGVNS. The CDR3 reads CASSLPGTGRTGELFF. CDR3 sequence (DNA): TGTGCCAGCAGTCTACCCGGGACAGGGCGGACCGGGGAGCTGTTTTTT.

The V call is TRBV19, the J call TRBJ1-3, with 7 bases identical to TRBD1. Trimming took 10 bases from V and 2 from J; bases not matched to a gene: 8. The length of the CDR3 is 14 residues. The germline gives CDR1 LNHDA, CDR2 SQIVND (reference sequence). CDR3 nucleotide sequence: TGTGCCACCCTGGACAGGCACCCTGGAAACACCATATATTTT. It is translated as CATLDRHPGNTIYF.

This chain uses TRBV5-1 with TRBJ1-2; 7 bases fit TRBD1. The CDR3 loop spans 15 amino acids. The germline V gene has CDR1 SGHRS and CDR2 YFSETQ. Losses at the gene ends were 4 bases for V and 2 bases for J; bases not matched to a gene: 8. The CDR3 nucleotides read TGCGCCAGCAGCGAGAACAGGGGTGGAAACTATGGCTACACCTTC. Translation gives CASSENRGGNYGYTF.

The chain has TRBV7-9 and TRBJ1-1, with 7 nucleotides matching TRBD1. Germline loops: CDR1 SEHNR, CDR2 FQNEAQ (reference sequence). V was clipped by 3 bases and J by 4 bases; unmatched bases: 8. CDR3 length equals 15 residues. The CDR3 region is CASSLAAGGSTEAFF. CDR3 DNA sequence: TGTGCCAGCAGCTTGGCTGCAGGGGGAAGCACTGAAGCTTTCTTT.

This clone was observed once. Other nucleotide sequences from this sample produce the same CDR3. The chain uses TRBV3-1 (or the pseudogene TRBV3-2) and TRBJ2-7; TRBD2 might be the D (5 bases). The ends were cut back, 0 bases at V and 4 bases at J, with 7 bases in the middle. This CDR3 has 13 residues. Germline V gives CDR1 LGHDT, CDR2 YNNKEL (reference sequence). CDR3: CASSQEGVYEQYF. In DNA, the CDR3 is TGTGCCAGCAGCCAAGAGGGAGTATACGAGCAGTACTTC.

J is TRBJ1-1 and V is TRBV5-1; TRBD1 agrees at 7 bases. This CDR3 region has 15 residues. Losses at the gene ends were 3 bases for V and 2 bases for J; bases not matched to a gene: 7. Germline V gene sequence: CDR1 SGHRS, CDR2 YFSETQ. For the CDR3, the DNA is TGCGCCAGCAGCTACGGGGACAGCGCCAACACTGAAGCTTTCTTT. Translated: CASSYGDSANTEAFF.

The chain employs TRBV19 and TRBJ2-5, with D possibly being TRBD1 (6 bases). The ends were cut back, 6 bases at V and 4 bases at J, with 12 bases in the middle. The CDR3 spans 13 residues. In germline, CDR1 is LNHDA, CDR2 SQIVND (reference sequence). The CDR3, as DNA: TGTGCCAGTAGGCACGCGGACAGAGAGACCCAGTACTTC. Protein sequence: CASRHADRETQYF.

This chain links TRBV18 with TRBJ1-2; TRBD1 aligns across 7 bases. This CDR3 contains 13 residues. With V trimmed by 4 bases and J by 3 bases, 2 bases remained unmatched. Germline V gene lookup returns CDR1 KGHSH and CDR2 LQKENI. The CDR3 loop is CASSHDRDYGYTF. The CDR3 DNA is TGTGCCAGCTCACACGACAGGGACTATGGCTACACCTTC.

This chain uses TRBV19 with TRBJ2-1; 11 bases match TRBD1. Germline V gene sequence: CDR1 LNHDA, CDR2 SQIVND (reference sequence). Germline trimming cut 5 bases from V and 3 bases from J; bases unmatched to any gene: 6. This CDR3 region has 16 residues. The CDR3 sequence: CASSAGQGAYYNEQFF. The CDR3 coding sequence is TGTGCCAGTAGTGCCGGACAGGGGGCCTACTACAATGAGCAGTTCTTC.

This clone has a handful of counts. V and J are TRBV10-3 and TRBJ1-2, with D tentatively TRBD1 (5 bases). CDR1 is ENHRY, CDR2 SYGVKD, per germline. This CDR3 has 17 amino acids. V was trimmed by 8 bases and J by 0 bases, leaving 22 bases between them. The CDR3 is CAISQGGTSLTNYGYTF. In DNA, the CDR3 is TGTGCCATCTCGCAGGGAGGGACCTCCCTAACTAACTATGGCTACACCTTC.

The V call is TRBV29-1, the J call TRBJ1-2; maybe TRBD1 (6 bases). Germline V lookup: CDR1 SQVTM, CDR2 ANQGSEA. The CDR3 totals 18 residues. V was trimmed by 6 bases and J by 1 base, leaving 27 bases between them. The CDR3 region has the DNA TGCAGCGTCCAAAGGGGGACACCCTCATCCTGGAGTAACTATGGCTACACCTTC. Translating gives CSVQRGTPSSWSNYGYTF.

The rearrangement joins TRBV29-1 to TRBJ1-3; no definite D call. This CDR3 has 15 residues. V was clipped by 4 bases and J by 1 base, with 14 bases between them. The germline gives CDR1 SQVTM, CDR2 ANQGSEA. CDR3 sequence: CSVVVGVSSGNTIYF. As DNA, the CDR3 is TGCAGCGTTGTCGTGGGCGTTAGTTCTGGAAACACCATATATTTT. The variable domain in full, completed from reference TRBV29-1 and TRBJ1-3, reads SAVISQKPSRDICQRGTSLTIQCQVDSQVTMMFWYRQQPGQSLTLIATANQGSEATYESGFVIDKFPISRPNLTFSTLTVSNMSPEDSSIYLCSVVVGVSSGNTIYFGEGSWLTVV.

The V call is TRBV7-3, the J call TRBJ2-5; 9 nucleotides agree with TRBD2. V was pared by 0 bases and J by 5 bases, with 10 bases of the junction left unmatched. This CDR3 spans 17 amino acids. Germline-derived CDR1 and CDR2 are SGHTA and FQGTGA. CDR3 sequence reads: CASSLTIQRGAWETQYF. The CDR3 DNA follows: TGTGCCAGCAGCTTAACGATCCAGCGGGGGGCGTGGGAGACCCAGTACTTC.

The genes are TRBV4-1 and TRBJ2-1, with a weak D call TRBD1 (6 bases). The germline gives CDR1 MGHRA, CDR2 YSYEKL. This CDR3 has 15 residues. Trimming took off 3 bases at V and 8 bases at J, with 17 bases between the two ends. CDR3 residues: CASSHIGTRLDEQFF. The CDR3 DNA sequence: TGCGCCAGCAGCCACATAGGGACACGGCTGGATGAGCAGTTCTTC.

The chain uses TRBV7-3 and TRBJ2-3; 13 bases are a match to TRBD2. The CDR3 has 16 residues. J gave up 5 bases and V 4 bases, and 6 bases lay outside the gene matches. Per the germline V gene, CDR1 is SGHTA and CDR2 is FQGTGA. The CDR3 DNA reads TGTGCCAGCAGCTCCACACTAGCGGGAGGGCTAGATACGCAGTATTTT. Its translation: CASSSTLAGGLDTQYF.

The genes are TRBV30 and TRBJ2-5, with D perhaps matching TRBD1 (6 bases). Germline values: CDR1 GTSNPN, CDR2 SVGIG (reference sequence). This CDR3 is built from 14 residues. The germline V and J ends were trimmed by 1 base and 4 bases, with 13 bases remaining between them. The chain's CDR3 is CAWSATGFRETQYF. The CDR3 DNA follows: TGTGCCTGGAGTGCGACAGGTTTTCGAGAGACCCAGTACTTC.